This is a list of T cell receptor beta chains from one sample in a study of blood T cell repertoires in COVID-19. Clones were read by immunoSEQ multiplex PCR, and TCRdb kept only the in-frame ones, dropping some. The sample records roughly 100,000 clones, 70% to 90% being singletons. The sequenced sample was peripheral blood. These receptors were collected from a man aged 45-65 years in a cohort sampled during active COVID-19. The CDR3 runs from the conserved cysteine through the conserved F or W. The D gene is left open where the match is weak. Part of the rows lack a size; the others show once, few, many or a class for expanded clones.

size: few; V: TRBV7-2; D: NA; J: TRBJ1-6; CDR3: CASSLEHNNSPLHF; DNA: TGTGCCAGCAGCTTAGAACACAATAATTCACCCCTCCACTTT
size: NA; V: TRBV6-5; D: NA; J: TRBJ2-7; CDR3: CASSSPTLSSYEQYF; DNA: TGTGCCAGCAGTTCCCCCACCTTGAGCTCCTACGAGCAGTACTTC
size: NA; V: TRBV5-1; D: NA; J: TRBJ1-5; CDR3: CASSSGDSNQPQHF; DNA: TGCGCCAGCAGCTCGGGAGATAGCAATCAGCCCCAGCATTTT
size: NA; V: TRBV6-4; D: NA; J: TRBJ1-4; CDR3: CASSPGGVAPLWLEKLFF; DNA: TGTGCCAGCAGCCCCGGGGGGGTGGCTCCCTTATGGCTTGAAAAACTGTTTTTT
size: NA; V: TRBV6-1; D: TRBD2; J: TRBJ2-2; CDR3: CASSGTSGGPWGTGELFF; DNA: TGTGCCAGCAGTGGAACTAGCGGGGGACCCTGGGGCACCGGGGAGCTGTTTTTT
size: NA; V: TRBV5-6; D: NA; J: TRBJ1-1; CDR3: CASSWRNTEAFF; DNA: TGTGCCAGCAGCTGGAGGAACACTGAAGCTTTCTTT
size: NA; V: TRBV2; D: NA; J: TRBJ1-2; CDR3: CASSAPGVYGYTF; DNA: TGTGCCAGCAGTGCCCCCGGGGTCTATGGCTACACCTTC
size: NA; V: TRBV5-1; D: TRBD2; J: TRBJ2-1; CDR3: CASSLARTSGGDYNEQFF; DNA: TGCGCCAGCAGCTTGGCCCGGACTAGCGGGGGGGATTACAATGAGCAGTTCTTC
size: NA; V: TRBV29-1; D: NA; J: TRBJ2-5; CDR3: CSVEEGSAETQYF; DNA: TGCAGCGTTGAAGAAGGGAGTGCAGAGACCCAGTACTTC
size: NA; V: TRBV7-9; D: NA; J: TRBJ2-7; CDR3: CASSSAGRPPYEQYF; DNA: TGTGCCAGCAGCTCCGCCGGGAGACCCCCCTACGAGCAGTACTTC
size: NA; V: TRBV3-1/TRBV3-2; D: NA; J: TRBJ2-2; CDR3: CASSQIRGRELFF; DNA: TGTGCCAGCAGCCAAATTAGGGGTAGGGAGCTGTTTTTT
size: NA; V: TRBV10-1; D: TRBD2; J: TRBJ2-3; CDR3: CASSGTSGGTDTQYF; DNA: TGCGCCAGCTCCGGGACTAGCGGGGGCACAGATACGCAGTATTTT
size: NA; V: TRBV12-5; D: NA; J: TRBJ1-1; CDR3: CASGRSRVSTEAFF; DNA: TGTGCTAGTGGCCGATCCCGGGTGAGCACTGAAGCTTTCTTT
size: NA; V: TRBV6-5; D: NA; J: TRBJ2-6; CDR3: CASSPRDSGANVLTF; DNA: TGTGCCAGCAGCCCGCGGGACTCTGGGGCCAACGTCCTGACTTTC
size: NA; V: TRBV6-6; D: NA; J: TRBJ2-7; CDR3: CASSYSIEGSFYEQYF; DNA: TGTGCCAGCAGTTACTCGATTGAGGGCAGCTTTTACGAGCAGTACTTC
size: NA; V: TRBV6-5; D: TRBD1; J: TRBJ2-2; CDR3: CASRGQINTGELFF; DNA: TGTGCCAGCAGGGGACAGATTAACACCGGGGAGCTGTTTTTT